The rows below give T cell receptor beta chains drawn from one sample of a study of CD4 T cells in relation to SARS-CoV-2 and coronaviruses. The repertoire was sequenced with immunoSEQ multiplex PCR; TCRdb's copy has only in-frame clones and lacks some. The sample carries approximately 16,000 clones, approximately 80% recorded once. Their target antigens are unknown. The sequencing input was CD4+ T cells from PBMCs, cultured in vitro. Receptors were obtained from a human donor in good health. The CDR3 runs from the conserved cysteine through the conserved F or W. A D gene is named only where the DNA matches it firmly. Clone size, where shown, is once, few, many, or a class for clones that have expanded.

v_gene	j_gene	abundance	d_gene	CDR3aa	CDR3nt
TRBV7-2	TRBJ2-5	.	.	CASSLKEEEGTQYF	TGTGCCAGCAGCTTAAAGGAGGAGGAGGGGACCCAGTACTTC
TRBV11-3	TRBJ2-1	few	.	CASSLAEANEQFF	TGTGCCAGCAGCTTAGCAGAGGCCAATGAGCAGTTCTTC
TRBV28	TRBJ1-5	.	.	CASSLASLYQPQHF	TGTGCCAGCAGTTTAGCCAGCTTATACCAGCCCCAGCATTTT
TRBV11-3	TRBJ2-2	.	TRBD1	CASSPDRVHTGELFF	TGTGCCAGCAGTCCGGACAGGGTCCACACCGGGGAGCTGTTTTTT
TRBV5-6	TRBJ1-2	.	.	CASSLRGGHGYTF	TGTGCCAGCAGCCTCCGGGGTGGGCATGGCTACACCTTC
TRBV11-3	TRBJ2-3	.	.	CASSLAGTDTQYF	TGTGCCAGCAGCTTAGCTGGCACAGATACGCAGTATTTT
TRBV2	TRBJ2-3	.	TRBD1	CASSEAGQGADTQYF	TGTGCCAGCAGTGAAGCGGGACAGGGGGCAGATACGCAGTATTTT
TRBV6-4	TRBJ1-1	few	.	CASIIAFF	TGTGCCAGCATAATAGCTTTCTTT
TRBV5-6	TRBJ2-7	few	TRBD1	CASSLQGFEQYF	TGTGCCAGCAGCTTACAGGGGTTCGAGCAGTACTTC
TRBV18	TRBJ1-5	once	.	CASSLLRNQPQHF	TGTGCCAGCTCCCTCTTAAGGAATCAGCCCCAGCATTTT
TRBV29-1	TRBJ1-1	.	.	CSVGGRWGSTEAFF	TGCAGCGTTGGTGGCAGGTGGGGCAGCACTGAAGCTTTCTTT
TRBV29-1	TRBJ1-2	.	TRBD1	CSVGLGQGAVGYTF	TGCAGCGTCGGGTTGGGACAGGGGGCGGTCGGCTACACCTTC
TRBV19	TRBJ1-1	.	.	CASRTQLLMNTEAFF	TGTGCCAGTCGGACGCAGCTTCTCATGAACACTGAAGCTTTCTTT
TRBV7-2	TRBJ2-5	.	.	CASLRPGVETQYF	TGTGCCAGCCTTCGGCCAGGGGTAGAGACCCAGTACTTC
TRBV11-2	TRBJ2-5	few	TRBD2	CASSYKTSGGPQTQYF	TGTGCCAGCAGCTATAAGACTAGCGGGGGCCCTCAGACCCAGTACTTC
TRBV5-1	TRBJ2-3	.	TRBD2	CASSSSGLARTDTQYF	TGCGCCAGCAGCTCATCCGGACTAGCTCGCACAGATACGCAGTATTTT
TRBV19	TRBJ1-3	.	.	CASRSREGSGNTIYF	TGTGCCAGTAGGAGCAGGGAAGGCTCTGGAAACACCATATATTTT
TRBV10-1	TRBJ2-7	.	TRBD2	CASSEFLTSGGKTYEQYF	TGCGCCAGCAGTGAGTTCCTGACTAGCGGGGGAAAAACCTACGAGCAGTACTTC
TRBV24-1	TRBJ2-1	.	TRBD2	CATSDFGGLAGDEQFF	TGTGCCACCAGTGATTTTGGGGGACTAGCGGGAGACGAGCAGTTCTTC
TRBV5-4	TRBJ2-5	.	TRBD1	CASSFLGQGVGETQYF	TGTGCCAGCAGCTTTCTCGGACAGGGCGTCGGGGAGACCCAGTACTTC
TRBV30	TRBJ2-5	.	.	CAWSIGGLGPSETQYF	TGTGCCTGGAGTATCGGGGGACTGGGGCCCTCTGAGACCCAGTACTTC
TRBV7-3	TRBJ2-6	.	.	CASSLRSAAGANVLTF	TGTGCCAGCAGCTTAAGATCTGCCGCAGGGGCCAACGTCCTGACTTTC
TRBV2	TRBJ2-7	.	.	CASRHTLLYEQYF	TGTGCCAGCAGACATACACTACTCTACGAGCAGTACTTC
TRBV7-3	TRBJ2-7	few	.	CASSPGSGEQYF	TGTGCCAGCAGCCCCGGATCCGGGGAGCAGTACTTC
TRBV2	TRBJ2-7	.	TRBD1	CASRTGMGEQYF	TGTGCCAGCAGGACAGGGATGGGCGAGCAGTACTTC
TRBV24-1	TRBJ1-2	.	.	CATSDSRAGHPNYGYTF	TGTGCCACCAGTGATTCCCGAGCGGGACATCCTAACTATGGCTACACCTTC
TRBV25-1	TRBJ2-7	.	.	CASSLTGYEQYF	TGTGCCAGCTCCCTAACAGGCTACGAGCAGTACTTC
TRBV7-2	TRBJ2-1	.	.	CASSLLINNEQFF	TGTGCCAGCAGCTTATTAATCAACAATGAGCAGTTCTTC
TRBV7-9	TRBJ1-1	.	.	CASSLTTATEAFF	TGTGCCAGCAGCTTGACAACTGCCACTGAAGCTTTCTTT
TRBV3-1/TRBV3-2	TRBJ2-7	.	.	CASSQEGGWYEQYF	TGTGCCAGCAGCCAGGAGGGGGGGTGGTACGAGCAGTACTTC
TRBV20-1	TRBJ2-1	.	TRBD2	CSASRTSGSREQFF	TGCAGTGCTAGTCGAACTAGCGGGAGTCGTGAGCAGTTCTTC
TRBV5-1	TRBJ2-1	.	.	CASSVRLENGEQFF	TGCGCCAGCAGCGTTAGACTAGAAAACGGTGAGCAGTTCTTC
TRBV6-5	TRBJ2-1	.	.	CASSYAQGVGNEQFF	TGTGCCAGCAGTTACGCGCAGGGTGTGGGCAATGAGCAGTTCTTC
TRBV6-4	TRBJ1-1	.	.	CASSRQSNTEAFF	TGTGCCAGCTCCAGACAGTCGAACACTGAAGCTTTCTTT
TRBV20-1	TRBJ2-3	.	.	CSASRDTQYF	TGCAGTGCTAGCCGGGATACGCAGTATTTT
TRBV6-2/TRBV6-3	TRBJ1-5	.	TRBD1	CASSHRGEDQPQHF	TGTGCCAGCAGCCACAGGGGGGAGGATCAGCCCCAGCATTTT
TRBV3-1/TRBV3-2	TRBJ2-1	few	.	CASSQELISGDEQFF	TGTGCCAGCAGCCAAGAATTGATTAGCGGCGATGAGCAGTTCTTC
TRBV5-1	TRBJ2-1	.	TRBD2	CASNGGRTSDYNEQFF	TGCGCCAGCAACGGTGGTCGGACTAGCGACTACAATGAGCAGTTCTTC
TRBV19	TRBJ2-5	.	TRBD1	CASSSTGLRETQYF	TGTGCCAGTAGTTCGACAGGGTTAAGAGAGACCCAGTACTTC
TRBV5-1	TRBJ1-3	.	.	CASSSTSLTSEAPGNTIYF	TGCGCCAGCAGTTCGACATCACTGACCTCCGAGGCCCCTGGAAACACCATATATTTT
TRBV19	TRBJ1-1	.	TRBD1	CASSIGTGRTEAFF	TGTGCCAGTAGTATCGGGACAGGGCGCACTGAAGCTTTCTTT
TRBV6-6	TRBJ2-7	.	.	CASRSSGYEQYF	TGTGCCAGCCGTTCCTCAGGCTACGAGCAGTACTTC
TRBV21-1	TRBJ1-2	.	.	CASSKGLTDTYLYGYTF	TGTGCCAGCAGCAAAGGTTTGACTGATACCTACCTCTATGGCTACACCTTC
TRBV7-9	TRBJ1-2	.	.	CASTEAVYYGYTF	TGTGCCAGCACCGAAGCTGTGTACTATGGCTACACCTTC
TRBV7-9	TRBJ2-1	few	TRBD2	CASSLLTSEYNEQFF	TGTGCCAGCAGCTTACTGACTAGCGAGTACAATGAGCAGTTCTTC
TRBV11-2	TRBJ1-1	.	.	CASSKLIQAQNTEAFF	TGTGCCAGCAGTAAGCTTATACAGGCACAGAACACTGAAGCTTTCTTT
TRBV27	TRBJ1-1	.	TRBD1	CASSQRTGRGTEAFF	TGTGCCAGCAGTCAGAGGACAGGGCGTGGCACTGAAGCTTTCTTT
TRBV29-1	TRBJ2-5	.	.	CSAGKRGFTETQYF	TGCAGCGCTGGCAAGAGAGGGTTTACAGAGACCCAGTACTTC
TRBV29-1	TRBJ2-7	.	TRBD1	CSVVRQGKYEQYF	TGCAGCGTTGTCCGACAGGGGAAGTACGAGCAGTACTTC
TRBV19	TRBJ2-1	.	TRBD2	CASSGTSGRPQFF	TGTGCCAGTAGCGGGACTAGCGGGAGACCCCAGTTCTTC
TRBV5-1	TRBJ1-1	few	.	CASSHGDGGTEAFF	TGCGCCAGCAGTCACGGGGACGGGGGCACTGAAGCTTTCTTT
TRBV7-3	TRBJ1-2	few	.	CASSLEEFRGYTF	TGTGCCAGCAGCTTAGAGGAGTTTCGGGGCTACACCTTC
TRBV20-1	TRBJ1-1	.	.	CSASVGSTEAFF	TGCAGTGCTAGTGTGGGGAGCACTGAAGCTTTCTTT